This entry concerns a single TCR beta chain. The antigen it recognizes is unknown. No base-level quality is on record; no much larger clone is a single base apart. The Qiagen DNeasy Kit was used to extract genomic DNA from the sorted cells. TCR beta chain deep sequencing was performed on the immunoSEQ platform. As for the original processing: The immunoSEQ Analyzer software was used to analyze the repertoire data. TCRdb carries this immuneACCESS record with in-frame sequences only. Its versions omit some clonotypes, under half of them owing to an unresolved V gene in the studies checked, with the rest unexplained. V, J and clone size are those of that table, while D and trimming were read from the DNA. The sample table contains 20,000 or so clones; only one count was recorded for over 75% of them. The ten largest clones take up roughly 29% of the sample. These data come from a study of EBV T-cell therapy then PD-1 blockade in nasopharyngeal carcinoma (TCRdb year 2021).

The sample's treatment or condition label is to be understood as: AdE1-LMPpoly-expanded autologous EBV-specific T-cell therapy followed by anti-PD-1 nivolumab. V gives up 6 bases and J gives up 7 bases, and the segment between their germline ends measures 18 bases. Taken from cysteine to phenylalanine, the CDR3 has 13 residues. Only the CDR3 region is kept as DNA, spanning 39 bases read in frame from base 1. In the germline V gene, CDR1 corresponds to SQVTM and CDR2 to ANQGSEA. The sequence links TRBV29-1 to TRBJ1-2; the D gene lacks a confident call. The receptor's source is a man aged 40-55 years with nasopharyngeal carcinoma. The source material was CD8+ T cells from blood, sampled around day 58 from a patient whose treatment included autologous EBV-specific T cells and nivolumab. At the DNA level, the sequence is TGCAGCGTCAGCCCGACGGAGTCCTCTGGCTACACCTTC. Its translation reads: CSVSPTESSGYTF.